What follows describes a single T cell receptor beta chain. Antigen: not known. The V end was cut by 1 base, the J end by 5 bases, with 15 bases between. This CDR3 has 16 residues. Looked up from germline, CDR1 is MGHRA and CDR2 is YSYEKL. A multiplex PCR was run with 60 Vbeta primers and 13 Jbeta primers. TCRdb's copy holds only in-frame clones and misses some; the assay was immunoSEQ multiplex PCR. This sample yields more than 95,000 clones, of which just under 80% are seen a single time; approximately 1.2% belongs to the top ten. The record originates from a study of cytomegalovirus exposure and HLA in healthy donors. Findings and caveats of the study: With DRB1 most and HLA-C fewest, TCR association rates differed between HLA loci in a later analysis. For TCR beta chains, V- and J-gene trimming was later linked to a missense DCLRE1C variant. Presence/absence analyses assumed roughly uniform sequencing depth across donors. Sequence variants that were highly shared formed a cluster that was likely a sequencing artifact.

The chain joins TRBV4-1 to TRBJ1-5; D is ambiguous. This clonotype originated in a man aged 25-40 years in good health and CMV-seronegative. Sequenced input: PBMCs. The DNA for the CDR3 is TGCGCCAGCAGCCAAGTTAACAGTTTGAACGATCAGCCCCAGCATTTT. Its protein is CASSQVNSLNDQPQHF.